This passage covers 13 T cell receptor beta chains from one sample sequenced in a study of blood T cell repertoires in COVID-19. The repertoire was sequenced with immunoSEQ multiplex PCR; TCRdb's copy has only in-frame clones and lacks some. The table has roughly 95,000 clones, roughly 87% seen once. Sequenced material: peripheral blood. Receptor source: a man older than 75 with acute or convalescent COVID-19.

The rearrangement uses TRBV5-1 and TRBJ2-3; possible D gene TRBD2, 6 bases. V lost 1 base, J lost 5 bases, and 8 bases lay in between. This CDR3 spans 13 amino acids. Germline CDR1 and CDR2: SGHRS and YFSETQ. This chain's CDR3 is CASSLRGGDTQYF. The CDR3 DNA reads TGCGCCAGCAGCTTGAGGGGAGGAGATACGCAGTATTTT.

The CDR3 DNA sequence: TGTGCCAGCAGTGCGGTCGCCGGGACAGGAGATCAGCCCCAGCATTTT. Encoded protein: CASSAVAGTGDQPQHF. The gene calls are TRBV25-1 and TRBJ1-5; TRBD1 matches at 8 bases. Germline CDR1 reads MGHDK; CDR2 reads SYGVNS. The CDR3 is made up of 16 amino acids. V trimming: 4 bases; J trimming: 5 bases; junction bases outside the gene matches: 10.

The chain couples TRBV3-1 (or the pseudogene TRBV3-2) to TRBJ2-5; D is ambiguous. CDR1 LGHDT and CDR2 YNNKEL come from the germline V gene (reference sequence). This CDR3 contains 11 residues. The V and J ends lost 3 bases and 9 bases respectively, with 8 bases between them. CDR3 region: CASSHLRAQYF. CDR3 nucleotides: TGTGCCAGCAGCCACCTCCGAGCCCAGTACTTC.

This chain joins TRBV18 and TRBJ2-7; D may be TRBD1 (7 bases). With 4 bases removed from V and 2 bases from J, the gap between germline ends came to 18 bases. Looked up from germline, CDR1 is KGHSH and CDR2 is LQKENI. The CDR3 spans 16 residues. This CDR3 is CASSRRDRGSPYEQYF. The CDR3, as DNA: TGTGCCAGCTCACGGAGGGACAGAGGCTCCCCCTACGAGCAGTACTTC.

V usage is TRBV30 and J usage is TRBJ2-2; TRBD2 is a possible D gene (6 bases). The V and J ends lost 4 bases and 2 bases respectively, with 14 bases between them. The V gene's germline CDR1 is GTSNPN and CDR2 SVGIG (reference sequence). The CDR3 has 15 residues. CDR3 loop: CAWKLGDLNTGELFF. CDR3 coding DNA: TGTGCCTGGAAATTAGGGGACTTAAACACCGGGGAGCTGTTTTTT.

The CDR3 DNA reads TGTGCCAGCAGCTCCAGGGGGCCCCCCTACGAGCAGTACTTC. Translated: CASSSRGPPYEQYF. The genes are TRBV14 and TRBJ2-7; 8 bases agree with TRBD1. The CDR3 is 14 amino acids. V gave up 5 bases and J gave up 2 bases; unmatched junction bases: 5. CDR1 SGHDN and CDR2 FVKESK come from the germline V gene.

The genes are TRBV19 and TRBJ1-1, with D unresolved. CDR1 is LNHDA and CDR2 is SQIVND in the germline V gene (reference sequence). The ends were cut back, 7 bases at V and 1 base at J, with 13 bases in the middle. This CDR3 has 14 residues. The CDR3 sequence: CASMWQAGNTEAFF. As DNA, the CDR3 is TGTGCCAGTATGTGGCAGGCCGGGAACACTGAAGCTTTCTTT.

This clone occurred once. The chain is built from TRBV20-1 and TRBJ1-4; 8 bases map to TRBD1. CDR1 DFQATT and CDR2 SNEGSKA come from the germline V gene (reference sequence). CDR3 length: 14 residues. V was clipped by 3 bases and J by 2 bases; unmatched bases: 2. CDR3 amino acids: CSASHRGTNEKLFF. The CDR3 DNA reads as TGCAGTGCTAGTCACAGGGGGACTAATGAAAAACTGTTTTTT.

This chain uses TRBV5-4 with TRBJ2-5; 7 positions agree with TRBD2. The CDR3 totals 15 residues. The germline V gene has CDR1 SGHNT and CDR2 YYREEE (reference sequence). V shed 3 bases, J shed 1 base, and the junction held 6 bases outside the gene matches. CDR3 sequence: CASSWKREPQETQYF. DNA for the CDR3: TGTGCCAGCAGCTGGAAGCGGGAACCCCAAGAGACCCAGTACTTC.

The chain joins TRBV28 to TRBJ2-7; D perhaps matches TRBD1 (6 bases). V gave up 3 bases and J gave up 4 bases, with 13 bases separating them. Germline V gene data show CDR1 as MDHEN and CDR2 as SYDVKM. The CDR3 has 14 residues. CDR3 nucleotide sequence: TGTGCCAGCAGTTTGAGGAACAGGGCTTACGAGCAGTACTTC. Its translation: CASSLRNRAYEQYF.

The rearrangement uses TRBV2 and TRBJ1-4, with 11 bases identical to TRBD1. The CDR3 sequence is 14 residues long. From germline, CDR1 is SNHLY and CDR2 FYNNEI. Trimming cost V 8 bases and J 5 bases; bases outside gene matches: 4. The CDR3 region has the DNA TGTGCCAGCGGACGGGACAGGGGGAATGAAAAACTGTTTTTT. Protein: CASGRDRGNEKLFF.

CDR3 in DNA: TGTGCCAGCAGCCGGCGCGAGGGAGCTGGAAACACCATATATTTT. Amino acids: CASSRREGAGNTIYF. The gene calls are TRBV4-2 and TRBJ1-3; D gene unclear. The germline CDR1 and CDR2 sequences are LGHNA and YNFKEQ. The ends were cut back, 4 bases at V and 2 bases at J, with 12 bases in the middle. This CDR3 spans 15 amino acids.

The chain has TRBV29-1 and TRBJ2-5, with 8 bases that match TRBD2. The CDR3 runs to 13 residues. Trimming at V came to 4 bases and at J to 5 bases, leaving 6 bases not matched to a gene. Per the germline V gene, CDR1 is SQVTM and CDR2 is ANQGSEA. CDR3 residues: CSVVVAGGETQYF. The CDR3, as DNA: TGCAGCGTTGTGGTGGCGGGAGGTGAGACCCAGTACTTC.